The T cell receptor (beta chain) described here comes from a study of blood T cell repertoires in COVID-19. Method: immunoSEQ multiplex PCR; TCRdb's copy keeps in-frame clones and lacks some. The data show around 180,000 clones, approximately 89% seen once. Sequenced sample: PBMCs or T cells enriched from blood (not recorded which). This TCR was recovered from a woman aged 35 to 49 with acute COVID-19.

The CDR3 reads CASSLLHRGSYNEQFF. Written as DNA, the CDR3 is TGTGCCAGCAGCTTACTCCACCGGGGGTCCTACAATGAGCAGTTCTTC. The chain links TRBV11-2 to TRBJ2-1; D is perhaps TRBD2 (6 bases). V shed 2 bases and J shed 1 base, with 12 bases lying between them. CDR3 length: 16 residues. Germline CDR1 SGHAT, CDR2 FQNNGV. The variable domain in full, completed from reference TRBV11-2 and TRBJ2-1, reads EAGVAQSPRYKIIEKRQSVAFWCNPISGHATLYWYQQILGQGPKLLIQFQNNGVVDDSQLPKDRFSAERLKGVDSTLKIQPAKLEDSAVYLCASSLLHRGSYNEQFFGPGTRLTVL.